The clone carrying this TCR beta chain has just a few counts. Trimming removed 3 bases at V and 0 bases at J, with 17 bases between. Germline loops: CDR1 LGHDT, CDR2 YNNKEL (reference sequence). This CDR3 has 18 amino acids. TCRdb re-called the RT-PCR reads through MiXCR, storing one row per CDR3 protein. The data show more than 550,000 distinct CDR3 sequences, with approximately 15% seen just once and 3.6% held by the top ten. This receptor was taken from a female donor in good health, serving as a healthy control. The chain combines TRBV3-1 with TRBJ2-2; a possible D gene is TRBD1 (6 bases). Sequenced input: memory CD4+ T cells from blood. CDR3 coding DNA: TGTGCCAGCAGCCACTTGGGGGCTCTACAGACGAACACCGGGGAGCTGTTTTTT. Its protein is CASSHLGALQTNTGELFF.